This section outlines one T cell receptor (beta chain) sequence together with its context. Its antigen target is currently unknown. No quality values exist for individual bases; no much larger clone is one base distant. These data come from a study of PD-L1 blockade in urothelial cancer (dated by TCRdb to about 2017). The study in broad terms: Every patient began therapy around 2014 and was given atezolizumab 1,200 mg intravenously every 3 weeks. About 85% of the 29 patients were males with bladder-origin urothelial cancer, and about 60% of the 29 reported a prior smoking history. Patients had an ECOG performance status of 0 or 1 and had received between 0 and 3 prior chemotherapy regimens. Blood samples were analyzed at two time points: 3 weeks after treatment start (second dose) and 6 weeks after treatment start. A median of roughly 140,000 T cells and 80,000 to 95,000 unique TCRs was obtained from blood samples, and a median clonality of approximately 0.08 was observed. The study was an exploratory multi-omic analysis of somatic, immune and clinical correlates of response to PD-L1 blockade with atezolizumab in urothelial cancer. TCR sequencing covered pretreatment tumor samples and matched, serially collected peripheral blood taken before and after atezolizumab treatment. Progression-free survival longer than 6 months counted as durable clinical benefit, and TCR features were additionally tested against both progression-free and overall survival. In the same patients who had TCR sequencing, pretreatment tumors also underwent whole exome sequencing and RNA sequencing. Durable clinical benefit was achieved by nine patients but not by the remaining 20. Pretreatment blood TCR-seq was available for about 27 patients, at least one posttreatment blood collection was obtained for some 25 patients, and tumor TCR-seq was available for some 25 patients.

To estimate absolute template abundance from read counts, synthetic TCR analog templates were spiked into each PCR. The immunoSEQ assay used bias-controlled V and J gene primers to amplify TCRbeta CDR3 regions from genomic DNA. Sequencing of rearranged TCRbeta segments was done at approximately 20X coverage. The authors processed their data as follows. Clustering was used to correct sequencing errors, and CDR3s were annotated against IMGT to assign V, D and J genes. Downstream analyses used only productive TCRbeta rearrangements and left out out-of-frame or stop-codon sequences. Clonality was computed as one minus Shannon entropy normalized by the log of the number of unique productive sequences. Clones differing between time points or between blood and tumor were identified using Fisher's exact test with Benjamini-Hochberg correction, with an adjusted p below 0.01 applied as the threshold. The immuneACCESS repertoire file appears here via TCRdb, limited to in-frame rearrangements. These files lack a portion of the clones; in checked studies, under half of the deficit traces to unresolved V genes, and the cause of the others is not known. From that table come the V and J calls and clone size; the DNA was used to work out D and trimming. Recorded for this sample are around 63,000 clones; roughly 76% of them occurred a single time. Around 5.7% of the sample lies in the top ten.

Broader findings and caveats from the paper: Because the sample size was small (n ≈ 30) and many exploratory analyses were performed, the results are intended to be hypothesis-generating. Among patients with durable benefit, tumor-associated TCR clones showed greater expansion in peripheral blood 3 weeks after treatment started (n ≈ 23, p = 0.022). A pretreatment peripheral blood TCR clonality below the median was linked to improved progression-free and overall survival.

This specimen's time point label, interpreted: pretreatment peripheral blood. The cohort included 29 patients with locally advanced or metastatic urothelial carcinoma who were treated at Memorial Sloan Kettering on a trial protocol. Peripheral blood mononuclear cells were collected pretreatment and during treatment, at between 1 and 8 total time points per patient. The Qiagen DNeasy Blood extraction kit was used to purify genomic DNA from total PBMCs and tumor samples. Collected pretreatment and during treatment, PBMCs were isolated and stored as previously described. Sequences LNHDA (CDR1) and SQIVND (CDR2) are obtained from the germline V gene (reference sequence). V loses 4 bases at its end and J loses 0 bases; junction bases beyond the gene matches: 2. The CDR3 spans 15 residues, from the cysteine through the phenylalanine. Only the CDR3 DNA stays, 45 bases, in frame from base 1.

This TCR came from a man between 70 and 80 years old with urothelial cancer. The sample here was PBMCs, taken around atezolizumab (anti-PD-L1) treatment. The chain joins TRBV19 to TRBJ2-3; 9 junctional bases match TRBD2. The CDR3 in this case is CASSTSGASTDTQYF. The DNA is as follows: TGTGCCAGTAGTACTAGCGGGGCCAGCACAGATACGCAGTATTTT.